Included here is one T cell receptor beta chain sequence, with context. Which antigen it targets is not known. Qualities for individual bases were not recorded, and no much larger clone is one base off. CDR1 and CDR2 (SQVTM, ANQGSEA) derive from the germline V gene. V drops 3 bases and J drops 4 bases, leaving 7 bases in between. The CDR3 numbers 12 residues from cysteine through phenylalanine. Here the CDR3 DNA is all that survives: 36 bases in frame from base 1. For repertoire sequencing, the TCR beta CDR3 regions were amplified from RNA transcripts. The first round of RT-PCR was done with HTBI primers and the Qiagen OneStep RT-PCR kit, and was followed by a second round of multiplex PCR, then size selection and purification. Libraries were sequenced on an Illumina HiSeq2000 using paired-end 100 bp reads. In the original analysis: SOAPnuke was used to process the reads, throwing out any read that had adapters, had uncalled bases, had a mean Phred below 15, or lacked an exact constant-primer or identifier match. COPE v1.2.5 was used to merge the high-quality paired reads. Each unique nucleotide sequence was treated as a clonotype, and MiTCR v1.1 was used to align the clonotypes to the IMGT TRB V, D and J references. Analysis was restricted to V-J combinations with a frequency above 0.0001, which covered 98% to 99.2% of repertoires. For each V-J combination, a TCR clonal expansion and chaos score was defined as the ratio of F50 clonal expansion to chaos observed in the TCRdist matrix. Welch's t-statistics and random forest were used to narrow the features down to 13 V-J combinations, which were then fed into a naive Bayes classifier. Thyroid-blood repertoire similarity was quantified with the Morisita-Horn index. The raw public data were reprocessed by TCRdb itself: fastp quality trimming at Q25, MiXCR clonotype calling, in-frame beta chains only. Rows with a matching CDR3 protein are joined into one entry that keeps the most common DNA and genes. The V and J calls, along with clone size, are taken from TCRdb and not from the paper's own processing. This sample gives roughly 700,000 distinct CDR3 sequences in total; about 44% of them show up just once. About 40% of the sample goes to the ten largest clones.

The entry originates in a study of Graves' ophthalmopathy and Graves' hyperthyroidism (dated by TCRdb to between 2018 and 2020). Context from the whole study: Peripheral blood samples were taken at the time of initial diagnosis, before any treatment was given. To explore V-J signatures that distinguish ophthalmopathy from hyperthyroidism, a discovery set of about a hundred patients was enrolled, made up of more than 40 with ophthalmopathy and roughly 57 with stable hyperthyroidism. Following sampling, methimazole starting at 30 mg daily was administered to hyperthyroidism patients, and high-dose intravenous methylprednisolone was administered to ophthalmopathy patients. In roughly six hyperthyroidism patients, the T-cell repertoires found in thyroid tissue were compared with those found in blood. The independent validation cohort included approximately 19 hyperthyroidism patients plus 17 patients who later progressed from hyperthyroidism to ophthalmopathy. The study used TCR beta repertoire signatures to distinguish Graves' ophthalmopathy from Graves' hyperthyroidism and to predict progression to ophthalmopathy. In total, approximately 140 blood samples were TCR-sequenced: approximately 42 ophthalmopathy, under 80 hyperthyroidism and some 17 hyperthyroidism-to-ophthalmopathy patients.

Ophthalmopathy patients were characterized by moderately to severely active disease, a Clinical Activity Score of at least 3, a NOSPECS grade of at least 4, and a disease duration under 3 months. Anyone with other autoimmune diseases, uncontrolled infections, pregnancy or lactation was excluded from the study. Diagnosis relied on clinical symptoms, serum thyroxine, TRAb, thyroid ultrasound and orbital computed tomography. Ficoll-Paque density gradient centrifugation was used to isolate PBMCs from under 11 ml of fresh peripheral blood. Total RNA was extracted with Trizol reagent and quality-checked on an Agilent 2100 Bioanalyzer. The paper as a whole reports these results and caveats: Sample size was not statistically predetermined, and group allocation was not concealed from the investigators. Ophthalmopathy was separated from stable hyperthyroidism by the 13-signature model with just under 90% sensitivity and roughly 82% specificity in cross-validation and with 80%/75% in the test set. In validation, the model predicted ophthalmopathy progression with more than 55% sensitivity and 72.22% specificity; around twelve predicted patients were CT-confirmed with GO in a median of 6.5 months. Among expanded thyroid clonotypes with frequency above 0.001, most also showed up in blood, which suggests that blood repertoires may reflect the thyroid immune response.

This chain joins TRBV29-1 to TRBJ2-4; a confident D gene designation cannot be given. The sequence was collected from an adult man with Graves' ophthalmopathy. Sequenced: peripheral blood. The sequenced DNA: TGCAGCGTTGAGGGCGAGAAAAACATTCAGTACTTC. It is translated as CSVEGEKNIQYF.